This T cell receptor beta chain was profiled in a study of early T cells in non-severe SARS-CoV-2 infection. Attached unique molecular identifiers marked individual cDNA molecules. A single record per CDR3 protein comes from TCRdb applying MiXCR to the 5' RACE reads. The sample contains 70,000 to 90,000 distinct CDR3 sequences, roughly 12% of which appear only once. Germline lookup yields CDR1 SGHVS and CDR2 FQNEAQ. Losses at the gene ends were 2 bases for V and 0 bases for J; bases not matched to a gene: 10. This CDR3 spans 17 amino acids. The table lists this clonotype with a few counts. This chain joins TRBV7-8 and TRBJ2-7; 7 bases align to TRBD2. Sequenced: whole blood. The receptor comes from an adult who was a healthcare worker with PCR-confirmed SARS-CoV-2 infection or an uninfected control (not recorded which). CDR3 nucleotide sequence: TGTGCCAGCAGCTTAAGCTCCGGTGGCGGGGGCTCCTACGAGCAGTACTTC. This translates into CASSLSSGGGGSYEQYF. Full variable domain (missing parts from reference TRBV7-8 and TRBJ2-7): GAGVSQSPRYKVAKRGQDVALRCDPISGHVSLFWYQQALGQGPEFLTYFQNEAQLDKSGLPSDRFFAERPEGSVSTLKIQRTQQEDSAVYLCASSLSSGGGGSYEQYFGPGTRLTVT.